This T cell receptor beta chain was identified in a study of cytomegalovirus exposure and HLA in healthy donors. Study summary: An earlier analysis identified 110 million or so unique TCR beta sequences in about 200 million T cells. Findings of the study overall: Specificity of three CMV-associated chains for CMV antigens was verified in vitro. For cytomegalovirus status, the classifier reportedly gave diagnoses with high specificity and sensitivity.

Regarding this clone: Its antigen remains unknown.

Germline V gene data show CDR1 as MDHEN and CDR2 as SYDVKM. The CDR3 totals 14 residues. Trimming took off 6 bases at V and 5 bases at J, with 16 bases between the two ends. PCR employed 60 Vbeta and 13 Jbeta primers. The assay was immunoSEQ multiplex PCR, and TCRdb's table has in-frame clones only and misses some. This table holds fewer than 180,000 clones, 70% to 80% found once. Material for sequencing was PBMCs. The chain joins TRBV28 to TRBJ1-2; D is unclear. This clonotype was sampled from a human donor in good health. CDR3 loop: CASRYSHQDYGYTF. The CDR3 nucleotides read TGTGCCAGCAGATACTCGCATCAGGATTATGGCTACACCTTC.